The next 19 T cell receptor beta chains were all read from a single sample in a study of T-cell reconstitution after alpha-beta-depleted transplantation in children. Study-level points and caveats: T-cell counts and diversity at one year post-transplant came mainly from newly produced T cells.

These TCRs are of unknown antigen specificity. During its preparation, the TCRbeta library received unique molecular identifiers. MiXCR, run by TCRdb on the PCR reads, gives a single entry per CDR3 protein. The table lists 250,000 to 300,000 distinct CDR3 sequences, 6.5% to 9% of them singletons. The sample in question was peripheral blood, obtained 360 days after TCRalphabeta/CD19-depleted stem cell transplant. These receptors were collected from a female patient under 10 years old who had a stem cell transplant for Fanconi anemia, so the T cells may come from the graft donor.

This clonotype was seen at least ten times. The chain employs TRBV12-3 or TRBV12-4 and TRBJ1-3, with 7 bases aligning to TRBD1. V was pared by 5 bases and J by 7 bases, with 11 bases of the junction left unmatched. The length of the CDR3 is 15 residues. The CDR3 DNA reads TGTGCCAGCAGTCGTCGACAGGGACGAAGGAACACCATATATTTT. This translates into CASSRRQGRRNTIYF.

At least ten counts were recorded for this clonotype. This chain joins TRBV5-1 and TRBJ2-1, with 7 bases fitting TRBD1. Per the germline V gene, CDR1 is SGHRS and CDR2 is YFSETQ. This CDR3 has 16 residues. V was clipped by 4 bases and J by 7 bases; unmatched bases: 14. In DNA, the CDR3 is TGCGCCAGCAGCGGAATTACAGGGGTAAATGGGAATGAGCAGTTCTTC. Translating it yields CASSGITGVNGNEQFF.

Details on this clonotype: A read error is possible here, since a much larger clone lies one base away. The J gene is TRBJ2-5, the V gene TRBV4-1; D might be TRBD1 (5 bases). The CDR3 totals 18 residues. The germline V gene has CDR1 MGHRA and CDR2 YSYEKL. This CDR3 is CASSQDPVTAMGQDTQYF. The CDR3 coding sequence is TGCGCCAGCAGCCAAGATCCGGTTACTGCTATGGGGCAAGACACCCAGTACTTC.

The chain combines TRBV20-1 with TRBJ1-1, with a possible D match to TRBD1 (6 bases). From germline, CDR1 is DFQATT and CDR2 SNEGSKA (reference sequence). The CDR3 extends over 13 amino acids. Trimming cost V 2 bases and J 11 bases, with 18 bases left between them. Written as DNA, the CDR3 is TGCAGTGCTAGATTTGGACAGCAGACCGAGGCTTTCTTT. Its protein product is CSARFGQQTEAFF.

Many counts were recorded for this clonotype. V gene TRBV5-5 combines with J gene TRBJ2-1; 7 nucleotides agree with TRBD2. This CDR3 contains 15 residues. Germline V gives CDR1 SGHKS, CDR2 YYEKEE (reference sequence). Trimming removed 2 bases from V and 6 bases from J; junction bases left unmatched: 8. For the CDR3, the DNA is TGTGCCAGCAGCTTCCGGGAGGTGGGGATCAATGAGCAGTTCTTC. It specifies CASSFREVGINEQFF.

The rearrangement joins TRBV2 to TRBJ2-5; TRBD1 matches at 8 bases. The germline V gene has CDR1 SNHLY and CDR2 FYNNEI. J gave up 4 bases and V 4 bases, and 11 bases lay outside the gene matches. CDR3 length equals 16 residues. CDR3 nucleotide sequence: TGTGCCAGCAGTGGAGCAGGGGGCGGAGTGCTAGAGACCCAGTACTTC. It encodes CASSGAGGGVLETQYF.

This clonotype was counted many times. This CDR3 is CSASSTNSPLHF. CDR3 in DNA: TGCAGTGCCTCTTCGACTAATTCACCCCTCCACTTT. V and J are TRBV20-1 and TRBJ1-6, with no clear D. CDR3 length equals 12 residues. Trimming shortened V by 6 bases and J by 6 bases, and 9 bases separated the two germline ends. Germline assignment: CDR1 DFQATT and CDR2 SNEGSKA (reference sequence).

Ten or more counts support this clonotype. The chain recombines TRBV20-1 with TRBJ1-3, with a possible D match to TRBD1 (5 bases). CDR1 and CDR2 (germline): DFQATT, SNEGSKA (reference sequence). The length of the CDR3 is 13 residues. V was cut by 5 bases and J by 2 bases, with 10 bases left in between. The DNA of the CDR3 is TGCAGTGCTCAATCGGGACCTGGAAACACCATATATTTT. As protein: CSAQSGPGNTIYF.

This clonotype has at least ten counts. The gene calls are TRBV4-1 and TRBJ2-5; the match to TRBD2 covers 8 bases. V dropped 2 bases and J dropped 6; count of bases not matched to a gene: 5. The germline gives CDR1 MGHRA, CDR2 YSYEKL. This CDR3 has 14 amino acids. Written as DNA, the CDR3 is TGCGCCAGCAGCCAACCGGGACTAGGGAAGACCCAGTACTTC. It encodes CASSQPGLGKTQYF.

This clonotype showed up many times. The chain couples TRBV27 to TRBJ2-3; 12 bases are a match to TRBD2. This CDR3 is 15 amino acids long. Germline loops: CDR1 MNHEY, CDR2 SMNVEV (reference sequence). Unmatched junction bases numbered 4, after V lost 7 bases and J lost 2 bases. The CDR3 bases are TGTGCCAGCAAGCGACTAGCGGGGGACACAGATACGCAGTATTTT. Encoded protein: CASKRLAGDTDTQYF.

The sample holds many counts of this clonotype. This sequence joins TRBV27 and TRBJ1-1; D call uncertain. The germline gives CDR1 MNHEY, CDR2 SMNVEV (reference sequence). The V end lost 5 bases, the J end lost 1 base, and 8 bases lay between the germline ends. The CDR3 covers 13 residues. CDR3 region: CASSPFWNTEAFF. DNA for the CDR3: TGTGCCAGCAGTCCTTTTTGGAACACTGAAGCTTTCTTT.

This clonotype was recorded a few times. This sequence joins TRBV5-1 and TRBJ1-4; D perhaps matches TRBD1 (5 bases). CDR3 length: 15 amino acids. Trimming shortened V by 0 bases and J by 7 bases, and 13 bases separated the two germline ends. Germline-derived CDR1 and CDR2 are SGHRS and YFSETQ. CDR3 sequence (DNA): TGCGCCAGCAGCTTGGCGGAGGGCGGGGGTGAAAAACTGTTTTTT. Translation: CASSLAEGGGEKLFF.

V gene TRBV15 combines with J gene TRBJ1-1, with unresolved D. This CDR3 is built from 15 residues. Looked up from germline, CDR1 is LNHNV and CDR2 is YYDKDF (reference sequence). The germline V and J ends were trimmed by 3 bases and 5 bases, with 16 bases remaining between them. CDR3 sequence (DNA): TGTGCCACCAGCAGTATCGGAGCTCGGGGTACTGAAGCTTTCTTT. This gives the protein CATSSIGARGTEAFF.

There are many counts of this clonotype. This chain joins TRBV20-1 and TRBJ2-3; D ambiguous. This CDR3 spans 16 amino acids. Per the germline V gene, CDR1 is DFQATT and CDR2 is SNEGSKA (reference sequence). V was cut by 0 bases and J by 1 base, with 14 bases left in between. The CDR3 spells CSARDSSPGGTDTQYF. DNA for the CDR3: TGCAGTGCTAGAGATTCAAGTCCAGGAGGCACAGATACGCAGTATTTT.

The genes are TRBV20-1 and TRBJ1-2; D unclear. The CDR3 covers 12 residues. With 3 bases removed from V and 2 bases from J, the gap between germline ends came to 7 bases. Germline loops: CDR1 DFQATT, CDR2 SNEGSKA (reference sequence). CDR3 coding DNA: TGCAGTGCTAGTGCCACAAACTATGGCTACACCTTC. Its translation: CSASATNYGYTF.

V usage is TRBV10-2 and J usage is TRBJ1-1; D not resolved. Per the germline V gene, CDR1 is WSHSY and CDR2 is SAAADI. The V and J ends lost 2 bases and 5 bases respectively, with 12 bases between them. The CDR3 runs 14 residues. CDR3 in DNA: TGCGCCAGCAGTGAGACCGACGGCCGTACTGAAGCTTTCTTT. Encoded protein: CASSETDGRTEAFF.

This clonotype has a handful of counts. CDR3 sequence (DNA): TGTGCCAGCAGCCCGGGACAGGTCGGCTATGGCTACACCTTC. The encoded protein is CASSPGQVGYGYTF. This sequence joins TRBV2 and TRBJ1-2; TRBD1 matches 8 bases. This CDR3 contains 14 residues. The V gene end was trimmed by 6 bases and the J gene end by 4 bases; junction bases not matched to a gene: 7. Per the germline V gene, CDR1 is SNHLY and CDR2 is FYNNEI.

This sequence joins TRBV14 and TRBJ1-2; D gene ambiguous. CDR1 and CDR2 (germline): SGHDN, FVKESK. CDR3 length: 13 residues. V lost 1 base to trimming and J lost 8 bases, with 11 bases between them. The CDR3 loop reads CASSQGAGIGYTF. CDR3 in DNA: TGTGCCAGCAGCCAAGGTGCTGGGATCGGCTACACCTTC.

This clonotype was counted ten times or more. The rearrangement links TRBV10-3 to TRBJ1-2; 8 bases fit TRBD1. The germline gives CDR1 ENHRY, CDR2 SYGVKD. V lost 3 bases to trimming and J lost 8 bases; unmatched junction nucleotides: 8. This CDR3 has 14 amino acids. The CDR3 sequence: CAISDTGQGHGYTF. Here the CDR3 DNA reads TGTGCCATCAGTGATACTGGACAGGGCCACGGCTACACCTTC.